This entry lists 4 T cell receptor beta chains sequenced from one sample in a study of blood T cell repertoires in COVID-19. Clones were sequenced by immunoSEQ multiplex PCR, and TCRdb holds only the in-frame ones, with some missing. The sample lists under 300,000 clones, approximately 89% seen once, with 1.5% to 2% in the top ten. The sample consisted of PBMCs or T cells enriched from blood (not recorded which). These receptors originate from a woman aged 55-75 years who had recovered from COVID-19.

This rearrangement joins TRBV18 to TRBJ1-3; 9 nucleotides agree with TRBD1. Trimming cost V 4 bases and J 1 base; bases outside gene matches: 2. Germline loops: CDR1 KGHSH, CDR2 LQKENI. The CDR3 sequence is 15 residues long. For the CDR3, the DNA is TGTGCCAGCTCACGACAGGGGGTTTCTGGAAACACCATATATTTT. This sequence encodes CASSRQGVSGNTIYF. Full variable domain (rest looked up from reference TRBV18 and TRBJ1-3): NAGVMQNPRHLVRRRGQEARLRCSPMKGHSHVYWYRQLPEEGLKFMVYLQKENIIDESGMPKERFSAEFPKEGPSILRIQQVVRGDSAAYFCASSRQGVSGNTIYFGEGSWLTVV.

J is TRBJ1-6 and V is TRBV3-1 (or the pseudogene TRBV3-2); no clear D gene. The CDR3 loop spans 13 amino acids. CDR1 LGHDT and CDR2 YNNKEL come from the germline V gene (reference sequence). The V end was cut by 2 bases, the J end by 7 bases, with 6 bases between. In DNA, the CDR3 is TGTGCCAGCAGCCAACCTCCGAATTCACCCCTCCACTTT. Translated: CASSQPPNSPLHF.

The DNA of the CDR3 is TGTGCCAGCAGCGTAGGTATTGGCAGCTCCTACAATGAGCAGTTCTTC. Translating gives CASSVGIGSSYNEQFF. The chain couples TRBV9 to TRBJ2-1; D remains ambiguous. V lost 0 bases, J lost 0 bases, and 10 bases lay in between. This CDR3 has 16 residues. Germline V gene sequence: CDR1 SGDLS, CDR2 YYNGEE. The full variable domain, with the rest looked up from reference TRBV9 and TRBJ2-1, is DSGVTQTPKHLITATGQRVTLRCSPRSGDLSVYWYQQSLDQGLQFLIQYYNGEERAKGNILERFSAQQFPDLHSELNLSSLELGDSALYFCASSVGIGSSYNEQFFGPGTRLTVL.

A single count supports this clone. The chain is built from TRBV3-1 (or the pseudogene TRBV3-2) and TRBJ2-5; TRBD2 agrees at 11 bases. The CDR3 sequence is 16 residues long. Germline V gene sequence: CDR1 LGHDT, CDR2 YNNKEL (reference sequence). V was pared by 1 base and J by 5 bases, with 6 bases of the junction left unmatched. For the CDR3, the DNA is TGTGCCAGCAGCCAAGTTAGCGGGAGGGCCAGGGAGACCCAGTACTTC. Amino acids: CASSQVSGRARETQYF.